This T cell receptor (beta chain) was sequenced in a study of CD4 and CD8 cells across lung adenocarcinoma regions. The patients had localized lung adenocarcinoma, a non-small cell subtype. Unmatched junction bases numbered 21, after V lost 2 bases and J lost 10 bases. This CDR3 spans 20 amino acids. CDR1 is MNHEY and CDR2 is SMNVEV in the germline V gene (reference sequence). This clonotype was counted at least ten times. A much larger clone lies a single base off, so this may be a read error. TCRdb ran MiXCR on the PCR reads and lists one entry per CDR3 protein. This sample has 9,500 to 15,000 distinct CDR3 sequences, with 40% to 50% found just once.

The sequencing input was CD8+ T cells from the margin of a lung tumor. This chain connects TRBV27 to TRBJ2-1, with 12 positions matching TRBD2. The sequence derives from a male donor with lung adenocarcinoma. The CD4 and CD8 labels of this study may be unreliable. CDR3 sequence (DNA): TGTGCCAGCAGTTTACAGGGGGGTACCGGACTAGCGGGAAACACCTACGAGCAGTTCTTC. Translating gives CASSLQGGTGLAGNTYEQFF.